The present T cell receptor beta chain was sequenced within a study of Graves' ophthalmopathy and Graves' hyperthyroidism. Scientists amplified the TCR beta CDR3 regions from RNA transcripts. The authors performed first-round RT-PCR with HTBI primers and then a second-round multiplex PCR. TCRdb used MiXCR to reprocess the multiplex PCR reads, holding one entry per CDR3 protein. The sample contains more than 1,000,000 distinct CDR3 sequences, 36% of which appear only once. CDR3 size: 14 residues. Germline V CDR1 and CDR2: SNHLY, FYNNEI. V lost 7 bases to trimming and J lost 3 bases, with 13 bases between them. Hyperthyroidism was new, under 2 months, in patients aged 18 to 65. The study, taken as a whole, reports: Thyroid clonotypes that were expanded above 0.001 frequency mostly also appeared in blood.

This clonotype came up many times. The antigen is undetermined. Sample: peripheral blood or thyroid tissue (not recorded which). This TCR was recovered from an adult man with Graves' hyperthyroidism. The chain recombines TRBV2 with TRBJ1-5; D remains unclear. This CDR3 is CASKILGNNQPQHF. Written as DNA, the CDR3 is TGTGCCAGCAAGATATTGGGGAACAATCAGCCCCAGCATTTT.